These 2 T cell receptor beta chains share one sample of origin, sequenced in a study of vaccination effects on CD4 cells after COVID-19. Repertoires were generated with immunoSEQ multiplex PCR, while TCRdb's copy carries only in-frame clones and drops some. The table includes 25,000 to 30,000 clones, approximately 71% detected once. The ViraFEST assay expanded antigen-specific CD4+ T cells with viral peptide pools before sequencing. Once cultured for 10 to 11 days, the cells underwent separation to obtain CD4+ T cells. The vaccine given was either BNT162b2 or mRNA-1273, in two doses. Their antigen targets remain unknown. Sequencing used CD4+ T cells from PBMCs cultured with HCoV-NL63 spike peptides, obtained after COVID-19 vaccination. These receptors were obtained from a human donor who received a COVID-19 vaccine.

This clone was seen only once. CDR3 nucleotide sequence: TGTGCCAGCTCGCAGGGCGACATTCAGTACTTC. It encodes CASSQGDIQYF. This chain connects TRBV2 to TRBJ2-4; D might be TRBD1 (5 bases). V gave up 8 bases and J gave up 8 bases, with 10 bases separating them. Germline assignment: CDR1 SNHLY and CDR2 FYNNEI. This CDR3 contains 11 residues.

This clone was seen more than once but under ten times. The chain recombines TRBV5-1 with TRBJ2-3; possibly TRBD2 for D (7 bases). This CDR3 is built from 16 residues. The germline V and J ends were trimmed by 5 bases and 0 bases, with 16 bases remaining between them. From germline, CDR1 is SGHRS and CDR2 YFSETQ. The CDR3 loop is CASSLEGGPSTDTQYF. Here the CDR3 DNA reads TGCGCCAGCAGTCTAGAGGGGGGGCCCAGCACAGATACGCAGTATTTT.